This T cell receptor beta chain was recorded in a study of human thymus T cells. Broader study findings: Related studies noted strongly shared thymic repertoires across unrelated people.

Clones were read by immunoSEQ multiplex PCR, and TCRdb kept only the in-frame ones, dropping some. The sample gives tens of thousands of clones, 85% to 95% of which show up once; approximately 0.031% is in the top ten. In regard to this clone: Antigen specificity is unknown.

Resections from corrective heart surgery supplied the thymus tissue. The donor group consisted of healthy Finnish infants who were having corrective surgery for congenital heart defects. Germline V gene lookup returns CDR1 MNHEY and CDR2 SMNVEV (reference sequence). The CDR3 runs to 16 residues. The trim removed 7 bases at V and 7 bases at J, leaving 13 bases unmatched. The sequence was collected from a girl in the first two years of life with a congenital heart defect but otherwise immunologically healthy. Material for sequencing was thymus tissue. V and J are TRBV27 and TRBJ2-1, with 10 nucleotides matching TRBD2. The CDR3, as DNA: TGTGCCAGCACATTTAGCGGGAGGATTGTAGGGAATGAGCAGTTCTTC. Encoded protein: CASTFSGRIVGNEQFF.